These 20 T cell receptor beta chains came from one sample sequenced in a study of blood T cell repertoires in COVID-19. Assay used: immunoSEQ multiplex PCR; TCRdb lists only in-frame clones, some missing. The sample lists about 150,000 clones; under 85% were seen once. The sequenced sample consisted of peripheral blood. Source of these receptors: a man aged 55 to 70 with COVID-19, enrolled during active disease.

This sequence joins TRBV19 and TRBJ2-1; tentatively, D is TRBD1 (6 bases). This CDR3 comprises 13 residues. Trimming left V 6 bases short and J 9 bases short, with 15 bases between. Per the germline V gene, CDR1 is LNHDA and CDR2 is SQIVND (reference sequence). CDR3 region: CASRTIQGGEQFF. CDR3 coding DNA: TGTGCCAGTAGGACAATACAGGGCGGTGAGCAGTTCTTC. Variable domain in full (rest from reference TRBV19 and TRBJ2-1): DGGITQSPKYLFRKEGQNVTLSCEQNLNHDAMYWYRQDPGQGLRLIYYSQIVNDFQKGDIAEGYSVSREKKESFPLTVTSAQKNPTAFYLCASRTIQGGEQFFGPGTRLTVL.

V is TRBV7-2 and J is TRBJ1-1; D possibly corresponds to TRBD1 (5 bases). The germline V gene encodes CDR1 SGHTA and CDR2 FQGNSA. V lost 3 bases and J 4 bases, leaving 12 bases between the germline ends. This CDR3 is 14 amino acids long. This CDR3 reads CASSFAGSSTEAFF. The CDR3 nucleotides read TGTGCCAGCAGCTTTGCAGGGTCTTCCACTGAAGCTTTCTTT. The full variable domain, rest sourced from reference TRBV7-2 and TRBJ1-1, is GAGVSQSPSNKVTEKGKDVELRCDPISGHTALYWYRQSLGQGLEFLIYFQGNSAPDKSGLPSDRFSAERTGGSVSTLTIQRTQQEDSAVYLCASSFAGSSTEAFFGQGTRLTVV.

The rearrangement uses TRBV6-2 or TRBV6-3 and TRBJ1-6; TRBD1 agrees at 9 bases. With 0 bases clipped from V and 11 bases from J, the junction kept 17 bases outside the gene matches. Germline V gives CDR1 MNHEY, CDR2 SVGEGT. This CDR3 has 19 amino acids. The CDR3 nucleotides read TGTGCCAGCAGTTACTCTTTTTTCGAGGGGACAGGGTTCCGGCCACCCCTCCACTTT. Its protein is CASSYSFFEGTGFRPPLHF.

The J gene is TRBJ1-4, the V gene TRBV2; 7 bases agree with TRBD1. Germline V gene sequence: CDR1 SNHLY, CDR2 FYNNEI. This CDR3 comprises 13 residues. Trimming took 4 bases from V and 7 from J; bases not matched to a gene: 3. The CDR3 DNA sequence: TGTGCCAGCAGTGGTGGACAGGCTGAAAAACTGTTTTTT. Its translation is CASSGGQAEKLFF.

The chain joins TRBV18 to TRBJ1-1; D possibly corresponds to TRBD1 (6 bases). Germline CDR1 KGHSH, CDR2 LQKENI. This CDR3 is built from 16 residues. Trimming removed 3 bases from V and 3 bases from J, with 17 bases in between. CDR3 region: CASSPSTGRQDTEAFF. The CDR3 region has the DNA TGTGCCAGCTCACCTTCGACTGGAAGACAGGACACTGAAGCTTTCTTT.

This chain links TRBV28 with TRBJ1-2, with TRBD1 matching 8 bases. The length of the CDR3 is 12 residues. The V gene end was trimmed by 7 bases and the J gene end by 7 bases; junction bases not matched to a gene: 5. In germline, CDR1 is MDHEN, CDR2 SYDVKM. CDR3 bases: TGTGCCAGCAATAGACAGGGGATTGGCTACACCTTC. This codes for CASNRQGIGYTF.

The chain has TRBV11-2 and TRBJ2-7; the match to TRBD2 covers 10 bases. The ends lost 1 base at V and 1 base at J; junction bases unmatched: 7. The CDR3 consists of 17 residues. Germline CDR1 SGHAT, CDR2 FQNNGV. CDR3: CASSLASTSGLSYEQYF. DNA for the CDR3: TGTGCCAGCAGCTTAGCATCGACTAGCGGGTTATCCTACGAGCAGTACTTC.

The J gene is TRBJ2-1, the V gene TRBV27; TRBD2 matches at 9 bases. CDR1 is MNHEY, CDR2 SMNVEV, per germline (reference sequence). J lost 9 bases, V lost 10 bases, and 22 bases had no gene match. The CDR3 contains 17 residues. The CDR3 here is CATPTTLSSGSTAEQFF. The CDR3 region has the DNA TGTGCCACCCCGACAACCCTTAGTAGCGGGAGCACGGCTGAGCAGTTCTTC.

This CDR3 reads CASSQDLREPFGEQFF. As DNA, the CDR3 is TGTGCCAGCAGCCAAGATCTCAGGGAACCTTTCGGTGAGCAGTTCTTC. The chain carries TRBV4-2 and TRBJ2-1, with a weak D call TRBD1 (5 bases). V was clipped by 0 bases and J by 9 bases, with 18 bases between them. This CDR3 is 16 amino acids long. Germline CDR1 reads LGHNA; CDR2 reads YNFKEQ.

This chain links TRBV18 with TRBJ1-2; no clear D. V was clipped by 3 bases and J by 2 bases, with 7 bases between them. Germline V gene sequence: CDR1 KGHSH, CDR2 LQKENI. The CDR3 has 13 residues. The CDR3 DNA is TGTGCCAGCTCACCGTCACAGAACTATGGCTACACCTTC. Translation: CASSPSQNYGYTF.

As regards this clone: This CDR3 is also generated by other DNA sequences in the sample. The chain is built from TRBV6-5 and TRBJ1-1, with 8 bases lining up with TRBD1. The CDR3 consists of 12 residues. V was clipped by 4 bases and J by 7 bases; unmatched bases: 2. CDR1 and CDR2 from the germline V gene are MNHEY and SVGAGI. The CDR3: CASSSTGGEAFF. CDR3 nucleotides: TGTGCCAGCAGTTCTACAGGGGGTGAAGCTTTCTTT.

The table lists this clone with a count of one. J is TRBJ1-5 and V is TRBV30; 7 bases agree with TRBD1. CDR1 is GTSNPN and CDR2 is SVGIG in the germline V gene (reference sequence). V trimming: 0 bases; J trimming: 4 bases; junction bases outside the gene matches: 3. The CDR3 has 14 residues. CDR3 loop: CAWSVSRGNQPQHF. The CDR3 nucleotides read TGTGCCTGGAGTGTAAGCAGGGGGAATCAGCCCCAGCATTTT.

The rearrangement uses TRBV6-5 and TRBJ1-5; unclear D gene. The germline gives CDR1 MNHEY, CDR2 SVGAGI. Deletions cut 6 bases from V and 4 bases from J, with 13 bases between. The CDR3 covers 14 residues. CDR3 region: CASRSFGVNQPQHF. CDR3 bases: TGTGCCAGCAGGTCTTTCGGGGTTAATCAGCCCCAGCATTTT.

The rearrangement links TRBV6-2 or TRBV6-3 to TRBJ2-1; 9 nucleotides agree with TRBD1. The ends lost 6 bases at V and 0 bases at J; junction bases unmatched: 9. The germline V gene has CDR1 MNHEY and CDR2 SVGEGT. This CDR3 has 17 residues. In DNA, the CDR3 is TGTGCCAGCAGCCAATCCGGGACAGGGTACTCCTACAATGAGCAGTTCTTC. It encodes CASSQSGTGYSYNEQFF.

The gene calls are TRBV7-2 and TRBJ1-5; possible D gene TRBD1, 6 bases. V shed 1 base and J shed 0 bases, with 16 bases lying between them. The length of the CDR3 is 18 residues. Per the germline V gene, CDR1 is SGHTA and CDR2 is FQGNSA. For the CDR3, the DNA is TGTGCCAGCAGCTTAGGGGATTTGGCAGGGGCTAGCAATCAGCCCCAGCATTTT. It encodes CASSLGDLAGASNQPQHF.

This chain joins TRBV5-4 and TRBJ1-1, with TRBD1 matching over 9 bases. CDR3 length: 12 amino acids. CDR1 SGHNT and CDR2 YYREEE come from the germline V gene (reference sequence). Trimming at V came to 3 bases and at J to 10 bases, leaving 4 bases not matched to a gene. CDR3 DNA sequence: TGTGCCAGCAGCTCGGACAGGGGTAGAGCTTTCTTT. Amino acid sequence: CASSSDRGRAFF.

This chain connects TRBV19 to TRBJ1-2, with a tentative D call TRBD1 (5 bases). This CDR3 region has 13 residues. Germline V gives CDR1 LNHDA, CDR2 SQIVND (reference sequence). Trimming took off 4 bases at V and 4 bases at J, with 10 bases between the two ends. The chain's CDR3 is CASSTGMPYGYTF. In DNA, the CDR3 is TGTGCCAGTAGTACAGGGATGCCCTATGGCTACACCTTC. The entire variable domain, with the rest obtained from reference TRBV19 and TRBJ1-2, is as follows: DGGITQSPKYLFRKEGQNVTLSCEQNLNHDAMYWYRQDPGQGLRLIYYSQIVNDFQKGDIAEGYSVSREKKESFPLTVTSAQKNPTAFYLCASSTGMPYGYTFGSGTRLTVV.

This clone was seen just once. J is TRBJ1-6 and V is TRBV2; possibly TRBD1 for D (5 bases). The CDR3 has 14 amino acids. Germline V gives CDR1 SNHLY, CDR2 FYNNEI. The V end was cut by 5 bases, the J end by 6 bases, with 11 bases between. This CDR3 is CASSPGIPNSPLHF. The CDR3 bases are TGTGCCAGCAGTCCAGGGATACCTAATTCACCCCTCCACTTT.

This clone was recorded once. The gene calls are TRBV27 and TRBJ1-2; 8 nucleotides agree with TRBD1. In germline, CDR1 is MNHEY, CDR2 SMNVEV (reference sequence). V lost 8 bases and J lost 8; bases outside the gene matches: 13. The CDR3 extends over 14 amino acids. For the CDR3, the DNA is TGTGCCAGCTCCTCTCCTGCCGACAGGGGAGGCTACACCTTC. This codes for CASSSPADRGGYTF.

A few counts support this clone. The rearrangement uses TRBV6-1 and TRBJ1-5, with a weak D call TRBD1 (5 bases). Germline V gene lookup returns CDR1 MNHNS and CDR2 SASEGT. The length of the CDR3 is 14 residues. With 2 bases removed from V and 0 bases from J, the gap between germline ends came to 5 bases. CDR3 coding DNA: TGTGCCAGCAGTGAACAGGGTAGCAATCAGCCCCAGCATTTT. Translated, it gives CASSEQGSNQPQHF.